The 24 T cell receptor beta chains below all came from one sample that was sequenced in a study of CD8 T cells in Susac syndrome. It was with random hexamers that roughly 0.45 to 1 ug RNA was reverse transcribed. TCRdb recomputed calls from the immunoSEQ multiplex PCR reads with MiXCR, one row per CDR3 protein. Of about 180,000 distinct CDR3 sequences listed, 90% to 95% are singletons. Sequenced input: CD4+ T cells from PBMCs. The receptor set was obtained from a human donor with Susac syndrome.

This sequence joins TRBV29-1 and TRBJ2-1; TRBD2 matches 11 bases. The length of the CDR3 is 14 residues. Germline lookup yields CDR1 SQVTM and CDR2 ANQGSEA. J was trimmed by 3 bases and V by 5 bases; bases with no gene match: 3. Here the CDR3 reads CSVSTSGVYNEQFF. CDR3 in DNA: TGCAGCGTTTCGACTAGCGGGGTCTACAATGAGCAGTTCTTC.

The V and J genes are TRBV4-3 and TRBJ2-1; tentatively, D is TRBD1 (5 bases). The CDR3 is 12 amino acids. V lost 4 bases to trimming and J lost 7 bases, with 8 bases between them. Germline CDR1 reads LGHNA; CDR2 reads YSLEER. CDR3 region: CASSRGANEQFF. The CDR3 DNA is TGCGCCAGCAGCCGTGGGGCGAATGAGCAGTTCTTC.

V usage is TRBV6-5 and J usage is TRBJ1-6, with D perhaps TRBD1 (5 bases). Germline CDR1 and CDR2: MNHEY and SVGAGI. The V gene lost 0 bases and the J gene lost 0 bases, with 12 bases spanning the gap. CDR3 length equals 18 residues. CDR3 loop: CASSYSSGPSSYNSPLHF. The CDR3 coding sequence is TGTGCCAGCAGTTACTCGTCGGGGCCCAGCTCCTATAATTCACCCCTCCACTTT.

In DNA form, the CDR3 reads TGCAGTGCTCAACCGGGACTAGCGGACAATGAGCAGTTCTTC. Translated: CSAQPGLADNEQFF. V usage is TRBV20-1 and J usage is TRBJ2-1, with 11 nucleotides matching TRBD2. This CDR3 is 14 amino acids long. The ends lost 5 bases at V and 5 bases at J; junction bases unmatched: 5. Looked up from germline, CDR1 is DFQATT and CDR2 is SNEGSKA (reference sequence).

This chain's CDR3 is CAWSGLAVTDTQYF. CDR3 nucleotide sequence: TGTGCCTGGAGTGGTCTAGCGGTGACAGATACGCAGTATTTT. The chain is built from TRBV30 and TRBJ2-3, with 7 positions matching TRBD2. Per germline, CDR1 GTSNPN and CDR2 SVGIG (reference sequence). Germline trimming cut 1 base from V and 3 bases from J; bases unmatched to any gene: 4. CDR3 size: 14 residues.

This CDR3 reads CASSPLGASKAFF. In DNA form, the CDR3 reads TGCGCCAGCAGCCCCCTGGGTGCGTCGAAAGCTTTCTTT. The chain employs TRBV5-1 and TRBJ1-1; D not certain. The CDR3 spans 13 residues. Germline lookup yields CDR1 SGHRS and CDR2 YFSETQ. V was clipped by 4 bases and J by 9 bases, with 16 bases between them.

The gene calls are TRBV5-4 and TRBJ2-1, with 7 bases lining up with TRBD2. V gave up 3 bases and J gave up 7 bases; unmatched junction bases: 7. The CDR3 extends over 14 amino acids. CDR1 SGHNT and CDR2 YYREEE come from the germline V gene (reference sequence). The CDR3 DNA follows: TGTGCCAGCAGCTCGGGGGGAGCGGGGAATGAGCAGTTCTTC. Translation gives CASSSGGAGNEQFF.

The V call is TRBV29-1, the J call TRBJ2-1; 9 bases match TRBD1. Trimming removed 3 bases from V and 4 bases from J; junction bases left unmatched: 4. This CDR3 is built from 14 residues. Germline CDR1 is SQVTM and CDR2 is ANQGSEA. The CDR3 nucleotides are TGCAGCGTTGAGTGGACAGGGGTTTACAATGAGCAGTTCTTC. It codes for CSVEWTGVYNEQFF.

This chain links TRBV6-1 with TRBJ2-5; 7 bases align to TRBD2. Trimming cost V 6 bases and J 2 bases; bases outside gene matches: 9. The CDR3 is made up of 15 amino acids. CDR1 is MNHNS, CDR2 SASEGT, per germline. The CDR3 is CASSRRTSRQETQYF. In DNA, the CDR3 is TGTGCCAGCAGCAGACGGACTAGTCGGCAAGAGACCCAGTACTTC.

The chain uses TRBV20-1 and TRBJ1-5; 7 bases are a match to TRBD1. J gave up 4 bases and V 3 bases, and 18 bases lay outside the gene matches. This CDR3 has 18 residues. Germline V CDR1 and CDR2: DFQATT, SNEGSKA (reference sequence). The DNA of the CDR3 is TGCAGTGCTAGTACTGGCAGGGGGAAAGAGGGAGGTAATCAGCCCCAGCATTTT. This sequence encodes CSASTGRGKEGGNQPQHF.

The count of this clonotype is one. The chain has TRBV6-2 or TRBV6-3 and TRBJ2-1; a possible D gene is TRBD2 (5 bases). The CDR3 runs 15 residues. In germline, CDR1 is MNHEY, CDR2 SVGEGT. V was trimmed by 6 bases and J by 0 bases, leaving 12 bases between them. CDR3 in amino acids: CASRTSGHSYNEQFF. The CDR3 DNA reads as TGTGCCAGCAGAACCAGCGGCCACTCCTACAATGAGCAGTTCTTC.

This clonotype was seen a few times. The chain couples TRBV12-3 or TRBV12-4 to TRBJ2-5; D perhaps matches TRBD2 (6 bases). The CDR3 is 13 residues long. Trimming removed 5 bases at V and 1 base at J, with 8 bases between. As DNA, the CDR3 is TGTGCCAGCAGTCCGACTAGCCAAGAGACCCAGTACTTC. Translation gives CASSPTSQETQYF.

The chain uses TRBV5-1 and TRBJ1-1, with D maybe TRBD1 (6 bases). The CDR3 runs to 15 residues. Trimming took off 4 bases at V and 0 bases at J, with 13 bases between the two ends. Germline values: CDR1 SGHRS, CDR2 YFSETQ. The CDR3 loop reads CASSEPQGMNTEAFF. The DNA of the CDR3 is TGCGCCAGCAGCGAACCACAGGGAATGAACACTGAAGCTTTCTTT.

The gene calls are TRBV24-1 and TRBJ1-5; 7 bases agree with TRBD1. Per germline, CDR1 KGHDR and CDR2 SFDVKD. This CDR3 spans 13 amino acids. Losses at the gene ends were 9 bases for V and 5 bases for J; bases not matched to a gene: 6. The CDR3 loop reads CATQGEGDQPQHF. CDR3 bases: TGTGCCACCCAGGGGGAAGGGGATCAGCCCCAGCATTTT.

The V gene is TRBV30, the J gene TRBJ1-2; D call uncertain. The ends were cut back, 3 bases at V and 8 bases at J, with 10 bases in the middle. Germline V lookup: CDR1 GTSNPN, CDR2 SVGIG (reference sequence). The CDR3 length is 11 residues. This chain's CDR3 is CAWRHAKGYTF. The CDR3 nucleotides are TGTGCCTGGAGGCACGCGAAGGGCTACACCTTC.

The rearrangement uses TRBV9 and TRBJ1-1; TRBD1 is a possible D gene (5 bases). CDR3 length equals 14 residues. The V and J ends lost 0 bases and 2 bases respectively, with 8 bases between them. Germline values: CDR1 SGDLS, CDR2 YYNGEE. The CDR3 bases are TGTGCCAGCAGCGTAGCCAGGGATAACACTGAAGCTTTCTTT. It yields the protein CASSVARDNTEAFF.

The chain recombines TRBV27 with TRBJ1-2; D is unresolved. With 6 bases removed from V and 8 bases from J, the gap between germline ends came to 10 bases. CDR1 is MNHEY, CDR2 SMNVEV, per germline (reference sequence). The CDR3 covers 11 residues. The CDR3 DNA is TGTGCCAGCAGGATACAAGGGGGCTACACCTTC. As protein: CASRIQGGYTF.

The V gene is TRBV15, the J gene TRBJ2-7; 8 bases fit TRBD2. Germline V gene lookup returns CDR1 LNHNV and CDR2 YYDKDF (reference sequence). The length of the CDR3 is 15 residues. Germline trimming cut 3 bases from V and 0 bases from J; bases unmatched to any gene: 4. The CDR3 here is CATSRGLGSSYEQYF. The CDR3, as DNA: TGTGCCACCAGCAGGGGACTAGGTTCCTCCTACGAGCAGTACTTC.

V gene TRBV7-9 combines with J gene TRBJ1-3; D ambiguous. The germline V gene encodes CDR1 SEHNR and CDR2 FQNEAQ (reference sequence). The V end was cut by 8 bases, the J end by 4 bases, with 6 bases between. The CDR3 length is 11 residues. The CDR3, as DNA: TGTGCCAGCTCCGGCGGAAACACCATATATTTT. Protein product: CASSGGNTIYF.

The chain carries TRBV2 and TRBJ1-2; D is ambiguous. This CDR3 contains 14 residues. V lost 0 bases and J lost 0, with 5 bases in between. Germline V CDR1 and CDR2: SNHLY, FYNNEI. The CDR3 bases are TGTGCCAGCAGTGAAGCAGACACTAACTATGGCTACACCTTC. Amino acid sequence: CASSEADTNYGYTF.

The chain combines TRBV29-1 with TRBJ1-4, with 9 nucleotides matching TRBD1. The CDR3 contains 13 residues. Germline V gene lookup returns CDR1 SQVTM and CDR2 ANQGSEA. V gave up 5 bases and J gave up 6 bases; unmatched junction bases: 4. Written as DNA, the CDR3 is TGCAGCGTTCTCCGGACAGGGGATGAAAAACTGTTTTTT. Translating it yields CSVLRTGDEKLFF.

The chain uses TRBV12-3 or TRBV12-4 and TRBJ2-7; perhaps TRBD2 as D (6 bases). V was shortened by 5 bases and J by 2 bases, with 13 bases between the two germline ends. CDR3 length: 14 residues. CDR3: CASSARDSTYEQYF. CDR3 coding DNA: TGTGCCAGCAGTGCCCGGGACTCTACCTACGAGCAGTACTTC.

Turning to this clonotype: The junction departs from the called germline gene at one end, perhaps through a read error. V usage is TRBV18 and J usage is TRBJ1-1; 8 bases line up with TRBD1. Germline V gene data show CDR1 as KGHSH and CDR2 as LQKENI. There are 16 residues in the CDR3. The CDR3 region is CASSPPPGQANTEAFF. In nucleotides, the CDR3 is TGTGCCAGCTCCCCACCACCGGGACAGGCGAACACTGAAGCTTTCTTT.

The gene calls are TRBV30 and TRBJ2-1, with 9 bases aligning to TRBD2. Germline loops: CDR1 GTSNPN, CDR2 SVGIG (reference sequence). The V gene end was trimmed by 0 bases and the J gene end by 7 bases; junction bases not matched to a gene: 7. This CDR3 contains 15 residues. The CDR3 sequence: CAWSVRASGVNEQFF. The CDR3 DNA reads as TGTGCCTGGAGTGTGAGGGCTAGCGGGGTGAATGAGCAGTTCTTC. Drawing the rest from reference TRBV30 and TRBJ2-1, the complete variable domain is SQTIHQWPATLVQPVGSPLSLECTVEGTSNPNLYWYRQAAGRGLQLLFYSVGIGQISSEVPQNLSASRPQDRQFILSSKKLLLSDSGFYLCAWSVRASGVNEQFFGPGTRLTVL.